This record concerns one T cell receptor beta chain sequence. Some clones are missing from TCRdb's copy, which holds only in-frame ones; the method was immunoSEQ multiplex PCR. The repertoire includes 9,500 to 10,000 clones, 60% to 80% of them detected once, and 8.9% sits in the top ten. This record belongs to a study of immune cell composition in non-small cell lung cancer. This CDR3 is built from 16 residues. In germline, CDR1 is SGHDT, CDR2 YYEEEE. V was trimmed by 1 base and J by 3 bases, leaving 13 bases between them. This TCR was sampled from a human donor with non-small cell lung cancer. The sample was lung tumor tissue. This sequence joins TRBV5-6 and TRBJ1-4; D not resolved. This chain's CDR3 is CASSLFRAHANEKLFF. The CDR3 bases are TGTGCCAGCAGCTTGTTTAGGGCTCATGCTAATGAAAAACTGTTTTTT. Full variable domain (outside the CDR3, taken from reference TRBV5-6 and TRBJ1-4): DAGVTQSPTHLIKTRGQQVTLRCSPKSGHDTVSWYQQALGQGPQFIFQYYEEEERQRGNFPDRFSGHQFPNYSSELNVNALLLGDSALYLCASSLFRAHANEKLFFGSGTQLSVL.